This TCR beta chain was profiled in a study of T cell changes during pregnancy in multiple sclerosis. CDR1 is LNHDA and CDR2 is SQIVND in the germline V gene (reference sequence). V lost 5 bases and J 1 base, leaving 13 bases between the germline ends. This CDR3 is built from 15 residues. Data came from immunoSEQ multiplex PCR; TCRdb stores just in-frame clones and leaves some out. The repertoire has 50,000 or so clones, approximately 94% of them found once; the top ten carry 0.35% to 0.45%. The sequence came from a female donor with multiple sclerosis, enrolled in a pregnancy study. This chain joins TRBV19 and TRBJ2-3; tentatively, D is TRBD2 (5 bases). The source material was CD4+ T cells from peripheral blood mononuclear cells, sampled before pregnancy. This chain's CDR3 is CASSPFGMGTDTQYF. The CDR3 nucleotides read TGTGCCAGTAGTCCCTTCGGGATGGGCACAGATACGCAGTATTTT.